This is a list of T cell receptor beta chains from one sample in a study of CD8 T cells in ankylosing spondylitis. TCRdb redid the calling of the 5' RACE reads with MiXCR, one entry per CDR3 protein. The table lists fewer than 400,000 distinct CDR3 sequences, 20% to 25% of them singletons, with about a sixth in the top ten. The sample was blood, either unsorted or a sorted T cell fraction (not recorded which). Receptor source: a male donor with ankylosing spondylitis. Both conserved end residues are part of each CDR3. A D gene is named only where the DNA matches it firmly. Clone size, where shown, is once, few, many, or a class for clones that have expanded.

TRBJ2-1,few,TRBV7-8,-,TGTGCCAGCAGCCCCCCTAGACGGCAAGCGGAGCAGTTCTTC,CASSPPRRQAEQFF
TRBJ2-2,-,TRBV2,TRBD1,TGTGCCAGCAGCCAACATCAGGGGGCGTTAACCGGGGAGCTGTTTTTT,CASSQHQGALTGELFF
TRBJ2-3,few,TRBV6-5,TRBD2,TGTGCCAGCAGTTACTCGACTAGCGGGAGGGAGGAGACAGATACGCAGTATTTT,CASSYSTSGREETDTQYF
TRBJ2-5,few,TRBV2,TRBD1,TGTGCCAGCAGCTGGGGACAGGTGGACCAAGAGACCCAGTACTTC,CASSWGQVDQETQYF
TRBJ2-4,few,TRBV18,-,TGTGCCAGCTCGCCCCGGCAGCAGGGGATGGGCCTTCAGTACTTC,CASSPRQQGMGLQYF
TRBJ2-5,-,TRBV5-4,-,TGTGCCAGCAGCCTGGGGCCAGGAATCCAAGAGACCCAGTACTTC,CASSLGPGIQETQYF
TRBJ2-1,few,TRBV28,-,TGTGCCAGCAGACGTACATCGGTTGCCAATCCGAATGAGCAGTTCTTC,CASRRTSVANPNEQFF
TRBJ1-4,few,TRBV28,-,TGTGCCAGCAGTTTCGAAGGATCAACTAATGAAAAACTGTTTTTT,CASSFEGSTNEKLFF
TRBJ2-1,-,TRBV20-1,-,TGCAGTGCTAGACAGGGCGTCTACAATGAGCAGTTCTTC,CSARQGVYNEQFF
TRBJ1-1,-,TRBV28,-,TGTGCCAGCCGAACGTCAGCAGAAGCTTTCTTT,CASRTSAEAFF
TRBJ2-5,-,TRBV24-1,-,TGTGCCACCAGCCAGGAGGGAGAGACCCAGTACTTC,CATSQEGETQYF
TRBJ2-2,few,TRBV12-3/TRBV12-4,-,TGTGCCAGCAGTTTAAGGACTGTCCGGGCCGGGGAGCTGTTTTTT,CASSLRTVRAGELFF
TRBJ2-7,-,TRBV18,TRBD1,TGTGCCAGCTCACCACCGCACGGGACAGCCTACGAGCAGTACTTC,CASSPPHGTAYEQYF
TRBJ2-2,-,TRBV5-1,TRBD2,TGCGCCAGCAGCTTGGTGGCGGGAGACCCCACCGGGGAGCTGTTTTTT,CASSLVAGDPTGELFF
TRBJ2-7,-,TRBV4-3,TRBD2,TGCGCCAGCAGCTTCGGACTAGCGGGAGCAGGCGAGCAGTACTTC,CASSFGLAGAGEQYF
TRBJ2-2,-,TRBV4-2,TRBD1,TGTGCCAGCAGCCATAACTACAGGGGCACCGGGGAGCTGTTTTTT,CASSHNYRGTGELFF
TRBJ2-1,few,TRBV14,-,TGTGCCAGCAGCCAAATCTTTGCCGGGGTCTCCTACAATGAGCAGTTCTTC,CASSQIFAGVSYNEQFF
TRBJ1-5,-,TRBV6-1,-,TGTGCCAGCAGTAACCTCAATCAGCCCCAGCATTTT,CASSNLNQPQHF
TRBJ2-7,-,TRBV6-6,-,TGTGCCAGCAGTAACGGGATTTCCTACGAGCAGTACTTC,CASSNGISYEQYF
TRBJ1-1,-,TRBV28,-,TGTGCCAGCAGTTCCCTAAGGGACACTGAAGCTTTCTTT,CASSSLRDTEAFF
TRBJ1-5,-,TRBV20-1,-,TGCAGTGCCGCCATAGACAGACCGGAACAGCCCCAGCATTTT,CSAAIDRPEQPQHF
TRBJ2-2,-,TRBV7-3,TRBD2,TGTGCCAGCAGCCCCCTAGCGGGAGGGATCGGGGAGCTGTTTTTT,CASSPLAGGIGELFF
TRBJ2-1,-,TRBV4-3,TRBD2,TGCGCCAGCAGCCAATACCAAGCGGGAGGAGGTTACAATGAGCAGTTCTTC,CASSQYQAGGGYNEQFF
TRBJ2-7,few,TRBV5-1,TRBD1,TGCGCCAGCAGCTTGGGGACAGGTCGGACCGAGCAGTACTTC,CASSLGTGRTEQYF
TRBJ2-1,-,TRBV2,TRBD1,TGTGCCAGCAGCGAGAGGGGGACAGGACGCTCCTACAATGAGCAGTTCTTC,CASSERGTGRSYNEQFF
TRBJ2-3,-,TRBV10-3,-,TGTGCCATCAGGTGGGACTGGGGAGATACGCAGTATTTT,CAIRWDWGDTQYF
TRBJ1-4,-,TRBV2,-,TGTGCCAGCAGCTCGGGATATGCGTCGCAAAAACTGTTTTTT,CASSSGYASQKLFF
TRBJ2-1,many,TRBV7-2,-,TGTGCCAGCTTAACCGGTTCGCCCTACAATGAGCAGTTCTTC,CASLTGSPYNEQFF
TRBJ2-2,few,TRBV20-1,-,TGCAGTGCTTCGATACAGCACACCGGGGAGCTGTTTTTT,CSASIQHTGELFF
TRBJ2-5,few,TRBV11-3,TRBD1,TGTGCCAGCAGACCAGGGCAGGGGGTAGAGACCCAGTACTTC,CASRPGQGVETQYF
TRBJ1-1,-,TRBV28,TRBD1,TGTGCCAGCAGTTTTACCGGGACAGTGAACACTGAAGCTTTCTTT,CASSFTGTVNTEAFF
TRBJ2-1,-,TRBV29-1,-,TGCTCTGGTGGCTACAATGAGCAGTTCTTC,CSGGYNEQFF
TRBJ2-1,many,TRBV25-1,TRBD2,TGTGCCAGCAACCTTGGGACTAGCGGTTACAATGAGCAGTTCTTC,CASNLGTSGYNEQFF
TRBJ2-7,-,TRBV20-1,TRBD2,TGCAGTGCTAGTATGCGGGAGGGCCACGAGCAGTACTTC,CSASMREGHEQYF
TRBJ1-4,-,TRBV3-1,-,TGTGCCAGCAGCCGCCCCACGGGTCAGCGGTTTTTT,CASSRPTGQRFF
TRBJ2-5,-,TRBV28,-,TGTGCCAGCAGATCCCCCGGAGAGACCCAGTACTTC,CASRSPGETQYF
TRBJ2-7,-,TRBV20-1,TRBD2,TGCAGTGCTATAGACGGGACTAGCGGACTCTACGAGCAGTACTTC,CSAIDGTSGLYEQYF
TRBJ2-1,-,TRBV9,TRBD2,TGTGCCAGCAGCGTCCGGGCGGGAGAATCCGAGCAGTTCTTC,CASSVRAGESEQFF
TRBJ2-5,-,TRBV19,-,TGTGCCTCGAGTACTTCAGGAGGGGGGACCCAGTACTTC,CASSTSGGGTQYF
TRBJ2-7,-,TRBV28,TRBD2,TGTGCCAGCAGTCCCGGGACTAGCGGGAGGATCGAGCAGTACTTC,CASSPGTSGRIEQYF
TRBJ1-6,few,TRBV12-3/TRBV12-4,-,TGTGCCAGCAGTTTAGCTGGGACTTCACCCCTCCACTTT,CASSLAGTSPLHF
TRBJ1-1,few,TRBV28,TRBD1,TGTGCCAGCAGTTTAAGGTGGGGGCGACAGGGTACGAACACTGAAGCTTTCTTT,CASSLRWGRQGTNTEAFF
TRBJ2-3,many,TRBV12-3/TRBV12-4,-,TGTGCCAGCAGTACAAGCGGGCGGGGCGACACAGATACGCAGTATTTT,CASSTSGRGDTDTQYF
TRBJ2-1,-,TRBV7-3,-,TGTGCCAGCAGGAATACTGGACTGCCCGGTCCCGTATCATACAATGAGCAGTTCTTC,CASRNTGLPGPVSYNEQFF